This T cell receptor (beta chain) was sequenced in a study of early T cells in non-severe SARS-CoV-2 infection. Study information: From unsorted whole blood, bulk RNA was sequenced, and the chains remained unpaired. Findings of the study overall: A preference for anti-spike CD8 responses marked VDJdb matching, which missed private and CD4 specificities.

CDR1 and CDR2 from the germline V gene are SQVTM and ANQGSEA. This CDR3 region has 15 residues. The V segment lost 0 bases and the J segment 7 bases; nucleotides outside the gene matches: 6. This clonotype was detected a few times. Its target is not known. MiXCR, applied by TCRdb to the 5' RACE reads, yields one record per CDR3 protein. Of 80,000 to 100,000 distinct CDR3 sequences in the sample, 14% were seen once. This chain uses TRBV29-1 with TRBJ2-1; 10 nucleotides agree with TRBD2. Sequencing was performed on whole blood. This clonotype was obtained from an adult who was a healthcare worker with PCR-confirmed SARS-CoV-2 infection or an uninfected control (not recorded which). CDR3 sequence reads: CSVEDHTSGVNEQFF. The CDR3 bases are TGCAGCGTTGAAGATCATACTAGCGGGGTTAATGAGCAGTTCTTC.